This T cell receptor (beta chain) originates from a study of blood T cell repertoires in COVID-19. Study at large: From T cells, B-cell-depleted T cells, or PBMCs came the material, which was cDNA or gDNA.

This CDR3 spans 15 amino acids. Germline-derived CDR1 and CDR2 are SGHRS and YFSETQ. V lost 4 bases, J lost 4 bases, and 17 bases lay in between. The repertoire was sequenced with immunoSEQ multiplex PCR; TCRdb's copy has only in-frame clones and lacks some. Of a few hundred thousand clones in the sample, 80% to 90% are singletons; the top ten hold 3%. This rearrangement joins TRBV5-1 to TRBJ1-2, with D perhaps TRBD1 (5 bases). Specimen: peripheral blood. The receptor was isolated from a woman between 25 and 40 years old with COVID-19, enrolled during active disease. In DNA form, the CDR3 reads TGCGCCAGCAGCCCGGAGGGGTTTGGCGGCTATGGCTACACCTTC. It codes for CASSPEGFGGYGYTF. The full variable domain, in which reference TRBV5-1 and TRBJ1-2 provide the parts outside the CDR3, is KAGVTQTPRYLIKTRGQQVTLSCSPISGHRSVSWYQQTPGQGLQFLFEYFSETQRNKGNFPGRFSGRQFSNSRSEMNVSTLELGDSALYLCASSPEGFGGYGYTFGSGTRLTVV.